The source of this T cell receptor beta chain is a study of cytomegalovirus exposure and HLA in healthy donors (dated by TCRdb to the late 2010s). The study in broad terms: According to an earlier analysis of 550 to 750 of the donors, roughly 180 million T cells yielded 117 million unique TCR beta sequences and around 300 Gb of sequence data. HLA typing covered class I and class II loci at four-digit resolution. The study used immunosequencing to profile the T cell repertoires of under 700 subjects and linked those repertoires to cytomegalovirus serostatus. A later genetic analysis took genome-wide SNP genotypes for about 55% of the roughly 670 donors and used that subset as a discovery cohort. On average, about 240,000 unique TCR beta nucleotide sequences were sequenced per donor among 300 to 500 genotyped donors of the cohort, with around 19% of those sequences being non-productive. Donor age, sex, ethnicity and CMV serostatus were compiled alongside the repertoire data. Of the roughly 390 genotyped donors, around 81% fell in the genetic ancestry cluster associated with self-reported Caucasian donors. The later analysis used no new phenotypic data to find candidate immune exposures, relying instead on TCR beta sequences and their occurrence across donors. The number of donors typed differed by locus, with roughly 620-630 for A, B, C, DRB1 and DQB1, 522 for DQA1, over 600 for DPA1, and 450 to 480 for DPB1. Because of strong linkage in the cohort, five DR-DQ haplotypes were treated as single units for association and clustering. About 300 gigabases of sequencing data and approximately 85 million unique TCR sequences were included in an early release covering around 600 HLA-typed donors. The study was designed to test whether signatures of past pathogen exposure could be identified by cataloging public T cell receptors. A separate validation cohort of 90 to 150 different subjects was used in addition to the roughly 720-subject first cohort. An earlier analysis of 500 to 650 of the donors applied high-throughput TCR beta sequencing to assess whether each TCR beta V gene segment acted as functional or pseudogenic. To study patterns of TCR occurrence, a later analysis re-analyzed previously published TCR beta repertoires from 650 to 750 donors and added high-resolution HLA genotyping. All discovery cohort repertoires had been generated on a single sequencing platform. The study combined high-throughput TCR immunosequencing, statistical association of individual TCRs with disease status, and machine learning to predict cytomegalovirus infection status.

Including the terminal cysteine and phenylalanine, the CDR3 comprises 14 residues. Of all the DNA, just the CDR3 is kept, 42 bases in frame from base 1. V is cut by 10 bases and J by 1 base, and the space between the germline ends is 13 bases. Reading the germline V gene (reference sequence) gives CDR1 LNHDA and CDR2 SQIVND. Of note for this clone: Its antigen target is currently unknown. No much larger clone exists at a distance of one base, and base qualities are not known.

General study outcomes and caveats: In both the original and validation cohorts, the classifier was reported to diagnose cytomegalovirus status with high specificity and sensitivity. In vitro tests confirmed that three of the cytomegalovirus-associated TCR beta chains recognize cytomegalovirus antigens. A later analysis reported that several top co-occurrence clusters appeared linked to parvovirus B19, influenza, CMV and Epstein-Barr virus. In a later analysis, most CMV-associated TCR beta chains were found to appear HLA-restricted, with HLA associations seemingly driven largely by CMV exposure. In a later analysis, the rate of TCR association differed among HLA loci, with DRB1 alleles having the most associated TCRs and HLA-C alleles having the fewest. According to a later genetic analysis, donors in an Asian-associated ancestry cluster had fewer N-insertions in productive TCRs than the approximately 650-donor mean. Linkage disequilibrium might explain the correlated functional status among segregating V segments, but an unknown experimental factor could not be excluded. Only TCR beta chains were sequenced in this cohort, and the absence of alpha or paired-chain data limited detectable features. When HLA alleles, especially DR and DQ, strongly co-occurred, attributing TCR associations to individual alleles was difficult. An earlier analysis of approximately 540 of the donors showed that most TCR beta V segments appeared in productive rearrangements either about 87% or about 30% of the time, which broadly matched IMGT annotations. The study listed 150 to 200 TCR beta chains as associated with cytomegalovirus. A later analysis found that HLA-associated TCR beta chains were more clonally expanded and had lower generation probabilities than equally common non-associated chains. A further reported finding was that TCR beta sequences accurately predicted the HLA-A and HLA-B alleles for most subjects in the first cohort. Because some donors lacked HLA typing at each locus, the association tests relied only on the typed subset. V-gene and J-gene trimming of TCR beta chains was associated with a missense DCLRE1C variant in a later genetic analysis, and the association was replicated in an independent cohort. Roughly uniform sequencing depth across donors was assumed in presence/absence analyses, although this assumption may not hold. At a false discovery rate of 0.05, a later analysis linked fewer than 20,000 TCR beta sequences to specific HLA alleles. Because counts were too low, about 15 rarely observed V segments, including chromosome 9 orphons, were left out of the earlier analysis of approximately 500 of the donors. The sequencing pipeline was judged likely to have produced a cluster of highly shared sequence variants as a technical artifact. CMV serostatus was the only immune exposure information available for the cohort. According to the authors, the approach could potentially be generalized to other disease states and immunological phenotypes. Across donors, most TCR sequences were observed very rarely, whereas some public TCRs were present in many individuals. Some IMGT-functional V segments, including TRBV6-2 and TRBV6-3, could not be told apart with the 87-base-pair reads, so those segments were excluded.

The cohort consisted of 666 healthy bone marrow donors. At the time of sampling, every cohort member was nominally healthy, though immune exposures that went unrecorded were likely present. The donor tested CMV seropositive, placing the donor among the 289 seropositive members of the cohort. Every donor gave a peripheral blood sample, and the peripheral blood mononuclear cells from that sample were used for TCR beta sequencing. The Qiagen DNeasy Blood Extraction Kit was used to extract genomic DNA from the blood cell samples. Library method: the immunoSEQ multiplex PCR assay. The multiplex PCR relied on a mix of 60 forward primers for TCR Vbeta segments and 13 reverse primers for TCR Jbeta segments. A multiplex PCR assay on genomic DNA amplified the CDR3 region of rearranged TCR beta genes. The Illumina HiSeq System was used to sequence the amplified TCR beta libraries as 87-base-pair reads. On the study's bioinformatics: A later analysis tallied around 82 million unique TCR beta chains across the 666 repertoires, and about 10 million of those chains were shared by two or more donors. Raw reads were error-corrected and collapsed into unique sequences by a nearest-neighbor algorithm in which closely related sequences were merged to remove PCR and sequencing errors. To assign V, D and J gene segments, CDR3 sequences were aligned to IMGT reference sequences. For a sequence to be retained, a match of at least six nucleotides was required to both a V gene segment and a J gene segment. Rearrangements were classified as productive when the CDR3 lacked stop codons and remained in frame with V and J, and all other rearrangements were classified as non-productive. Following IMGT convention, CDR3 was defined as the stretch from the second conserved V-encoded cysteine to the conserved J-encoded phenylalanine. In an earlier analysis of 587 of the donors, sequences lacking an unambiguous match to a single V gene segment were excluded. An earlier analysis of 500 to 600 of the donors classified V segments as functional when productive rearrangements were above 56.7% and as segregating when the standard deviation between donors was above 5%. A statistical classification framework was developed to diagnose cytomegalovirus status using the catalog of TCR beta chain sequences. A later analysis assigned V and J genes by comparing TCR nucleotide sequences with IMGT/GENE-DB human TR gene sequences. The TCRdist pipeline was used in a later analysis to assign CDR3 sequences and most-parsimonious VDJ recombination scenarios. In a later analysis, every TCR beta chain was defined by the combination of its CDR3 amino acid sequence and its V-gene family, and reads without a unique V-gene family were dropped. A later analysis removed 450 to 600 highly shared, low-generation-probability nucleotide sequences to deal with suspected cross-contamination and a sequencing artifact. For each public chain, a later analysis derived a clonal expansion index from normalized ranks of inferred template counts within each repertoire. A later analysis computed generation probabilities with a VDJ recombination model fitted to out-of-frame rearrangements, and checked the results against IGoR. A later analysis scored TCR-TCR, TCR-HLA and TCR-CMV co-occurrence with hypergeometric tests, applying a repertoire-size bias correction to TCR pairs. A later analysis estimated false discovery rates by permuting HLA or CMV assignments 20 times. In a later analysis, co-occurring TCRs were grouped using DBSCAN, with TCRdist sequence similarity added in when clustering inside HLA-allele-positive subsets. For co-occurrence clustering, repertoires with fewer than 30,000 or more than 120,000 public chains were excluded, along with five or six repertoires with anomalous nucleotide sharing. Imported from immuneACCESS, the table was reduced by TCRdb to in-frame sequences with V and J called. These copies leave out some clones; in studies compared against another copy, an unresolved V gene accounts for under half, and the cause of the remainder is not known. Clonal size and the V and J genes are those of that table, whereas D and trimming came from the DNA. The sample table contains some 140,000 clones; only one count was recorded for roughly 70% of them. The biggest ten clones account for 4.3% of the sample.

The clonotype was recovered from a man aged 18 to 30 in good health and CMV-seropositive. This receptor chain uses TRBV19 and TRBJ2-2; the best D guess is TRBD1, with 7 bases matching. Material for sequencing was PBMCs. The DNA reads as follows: TGTGCCACCAGCCAGGGGGGGAACACCGGGGAGCTGTTTTTT. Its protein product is CATSQGGNTGELFF.